The 17 T cell receptor beta chains reported below all come from one sample, sequenced in a study of Ad26.COV2.S vaccination and SARS-CoV-2 variants (dated by TCRdb to the early 2020s). The library was obtained by the immunoSEQ multiplex PCR assay. This immuneACCESS table, as held by TCRdb, lists in-frame sequences with V and J called but not all clones. Of the missing ones, under half trace to an unresolved V gene in checked studies; the others have no known cause. Present in this sample are approximately 460,000 clones, 89% of which were seen just once. The top ten constitute 1.5% to 2% of the sample. The sample's treatment or condition, from its label and the paper: around 19 received Ad26.COV2.S at low or high dose, single or two shots; a few received placebo; per-sample allocation not given. For vaccine and placebo recipients, the sequenced repertoires came from samples collected on day 63 after the first injection.

Sample: peripheral blood, taken in a trial of Ad26.COV2.S vaccine versus placebo. Receptors originate from a person aged 18 to 59 who received the Ad26.COV2.S COVID-19 vaccine or a placebo.

The chain uses TRBV9 and TRBJ1-2, with 7 nucleotides matching TRBD1. CDR3 length: 14 amino acids. Germline values: CDR1 SGDLS, CDR2 YYNGEE. The J segment lost 5 bases and the V segment lost 4 bases, leaving 8 bases of the junction unmatched. The DNA of the CDR3 is TGTGCCAGCAGCCCCCGGGACAGCCATTATGGCTACACCTTC. Translated: CASSPRDSHYGYTF.

The chain is built from TRBV6-5 and TRBJ2-7; TRBD2 agrees at 8 bases. V lost 6 bases and J lost 2; bases outside the gene matches: 9. Germline V gene data show CDR1 as MNHEY and CDR2 as SVGAGI. The CDR3 contains 15 residues. CDR3 nucleotide sequence: TGTGCCAGCAGACCAGCGGGAGAATTCCCCTACGAGCAGTACTTC. It yields the protein CASRPAGEFPYEQYF.

This clone appeared once. V gene TRBV30 combines with J gene TRBJ1-2; D gene ambiguous. The germline V gene has CDR1 GTSNPN and CDR2 SVGIG (reference sequence). The CDR3 runs to 13 residues. V was clipped by 0 bases and J by 4 bases, with 9 bases between them. The CDR3 DNA follows: TGTGCCTGGAGTGTCGCACGTTTCTATGGCTACACCTTC. Its translation is CAWSVARFYGYTF.

The chain links TRBV7-3 to TRBJ1-4; TRBD1 matches 8 bases. The CDR3 is made up of 16 amino acids. Germline CDR1 and CDR2: SGHTA and FQGTGA. V gave up 2 bases and J gave up 2 bases; unmatched junction bases: 4. The DNA for the CDR3 is TGTGCCAGCAGCTTAGGACAGGGTATGACTAATGAAAAACTGTTTTTT. This encodes CASSLGQGMTNEKLFF.

This clone was observed a few times. The chain is built from TRBV6-6 and TRBJ2-5, with D perhaps TRBD1 or TRBD2 (5 bases each). Germline CDR1 reads MNHNY; CDR2 reads SVGAGI (reference sequence). V shed 5 bases and J shed 1 base, with 20 bases lying between them. The CDR3 is made up of 17 amino acids. CDR3 residues: CASSPSLGERGQETQYF. In DNA, the CDR3 is TGTGCCAGCAGTCCTTCCTTGGGGGAGAGGGGCCAAGAGACCCAGTACTTC.

In regard to this clone: The sample carries other DNA sequences with the same CDR3. The chain joins TRBV9 to TRBJ2-2; no firm D call. The germline V gene encodes CDR1 SGDLS and CDR2 YYNGEE. Trimming left V 2 bases short and J 5 bases short, with 7 bases between. This CDR3 contains 13 residues. The CDR3 DNA follows: TGTGCCAGCAGCGTGGGTGGTACCGGGGAGCTGTTTTTT. It translates to CASSVGGTGELFF.

CDR3 sequence: CASSEPGHPIYGYTF. The CDR3 coding sequence is TGTGCCAGCAGTGAACCCGGACACCCCATTTATGGCTACACCTTC. J is TRBJ1-2 and V is TRBV6-1, with D maybe TRBD1 (5 bases). Germline assignment: CDR1 MNHNS and CDR2 SASEGT. The CDR3 extends over 15 amino acids. Trimming took 2 bases from V and 5 from J, leaving 15 bases between them.

The sample holds one count of this clone. V usage is TRBV28 and J usage is TRBJ1-1, with 7 nucleotides matching TRBD1. CDR3 length: 14 residues. V gave up 6 bases and J gave up 7 bases; unmatched junction bases: 11. In germline, CDR1 is MDHEN, CDR2 SYDVKM. In nucleotides, the CDR3 is TGTGCCAGCAGCCTCCGACAGGGAAGGATTGAAGCTTTCTTT. This codes for CASSLRQGRIEAFF.

J is TRBJ1-3 and V is TRBV7-2, with D uncertain. The germline V gene has CDR1 SGHTA and CDR2 FQGNSA. Trimming took 2 bases from V and 0 from J, leaving 5 bases between them. CDR3 size: 14 residues. The CDR3 loop reads CASSLRDSGNTIYF. Here the CDR3 DNA reads TGTGCCAGCAGCTTACGGGACTCTGGAAACACCATATATTTT.

The chain recombines TRBV30 with TRBJ1-5; no clear D gene. V lost 3 bases and J 6 bases, leaving 9 bases between the germline ends. Germline CDR1 reads GTSNPN; CDR2 reads SVGIG (reference sequence). This CDR3 is built from 12 residues. CDR3 DNA sequence: TGTGCCTGGAGGGGCATCGGTCAGCCCCAGCATTTT. This gives the protein CAWRGIGQPQHF.

The chain links TRBV6-1 to TRBJ1-3; the D gene is possibly TRBD1 (6 bases). The CDR3 extends over 16 amino acids. CDR1 and CDR2 (germline): MNHNS, SASEGT. The V end lost 2 bases, the J end lost 0 bases, and 11 bases lay between the germline ends. Here the CDR3 reads CASSELGQSSGNTIYF. In nucleotides, the CDR3 is TGTGCCAGCAGTGAACTCGGACAGAGCTCTGGAAACACCATATATTTT.

The chain couples TRBV7-9 to TRBJ2-1; D might be TRBD1 or TRBD2, each matching 5 bases. CDR1 is SEHNR, CDR2 FQNEAQ, per germline (reference sequence). The CDR3 has 15 residues. V dropped 5 bases and J dropped 7 bases, with 18 bases sitting between them. The CDR3 loop reads CASSPGPEGYNEQFF. DNA of the CDR3: TGTGCCAGCAGCCCCGGCCCCGAGGGGTATAATGAGCAGTTCTTC.

This chain joins TRBV19 and TRBJ1-5, with D hard to call. Germline assignment: CDR1 LNHDA and CDR2 SQIVND (reference sequence). This CDR3 spans 14 amino acids. V gave up 3 bases and J gave up 0 bases, with 6 bases separating them. The CDR3, as DNA: TGTGCCAGTAGTATTAGGTTTAGCAATCAGCCCCAGCATTTT. Residues: CASSIRFSNQPQHF.

The chain links TRBV7-6 to TRBJ1-4; a weak D match, TRBD1 (5 bases). The germline CDR1 and CDR2 sequences are SGHVS and FNYEAQ. V lost 4 bases, J lost 0 bases, and 27 bases lay in between. This CDR3 contains 21 residues. CDR3 loop: CASSSRSSRADFLSTNEKLFF. As DNA, the CDR3 is TGTGCCAGCAGCTCGAGGTCGAGCAGGGCGGATTTCCTCTCAACTAATGAAAAACTGTTTTTT.

This clone was counted a single time. The chain is built from TRBV28 and TRBJ2-7; 7 bases agree with TRBD2. Germline V CDR1 and CDR2: MDHEN, SYDVKM. V lost 3 bases, J lost 3 bases, and 17 bases stayed unmatched. The CDR3 loop spans 18 amino acids. In nucleotides, the CDR3 is TGTGCCAGCAGTTTCAAGGTTGATTTCGGGGGAGGGGACTACGAGCAGTACTTC. It codes for CASSFKVDFGGGDYEQYF.

On this clone itself: Additional DNA sequences in this sample encode the identical CDR3. This chain uses TRBV10-3 with TRBJ2-3; no definite D call. Trimming took off 3 bases at V and 5 bases at J, with 3 bases between the two ends. Germline loops: CDR1 ENHRY, CDR2 SYGVKD. This CDR3 has 11 residues. CDR3 coding DNA: TGTGCCATCAGTGAACGAGATACGCAGTATTTT. Amino acids: CAISERDTQYF.

The chain carries TRBV6-5 and TRBJ2-1; TRBD2 might be the D (6 bases). CDR1 is MNHEY and CDR2 is SVGAGI in the germline V gene. V lost 7 bases to trimming and J lost 5 bases, with 18 bases between them. The CDR3 extends over 15 amino acids. CDR3 region: CASTRDSLTNNEQFF. Written as DNA, the CDR3 is TGTGCCAGCACTCGGGACTCCTTAACAAACAATGAGCAGTTCTTC.